One and the same sample provided the 4 T cell receptor beta chains below, sequenced in a study of blood T cell repertoires in COVID-19. TCRdb's copy holds only in-frame clones and misses some; the assay was immunoSEQ multiplex PCR. This repertoire shows 140,000 or so clones, around four fifths found once; its top ten account for roughly 3.9%. Sequencing input: peripheral blood. The receptors come from a woman over 75 with acute or convalescent COVID-19.

This clone is a singleton in its sample. This chain joins TRBV5-5 and TRBJ2-5, with TRBD1 matching 8 bases. Unmatched junction bases numbered 5, after V lost 3 bases and J lost 4 bases. There are 14 residues in the CDR3. CDR1 is SGHKS and CDR2 is YYEKEE in the germline V gene (reference sequence). The DNA of the CDR3 is TGTGCCAGCAGCTGGGACAGGCCGGGAGAGACCCAGTACTTC. This encodes CASSWDRPGETQYF. Using reference TRBV5-5 and TRBJ2-5 for the parts outside the CDR3, the full variable domain is DAGVTQSPTHLIKTRGQQVTLRCSPISGHKSVSWYQQVLGQGPQFIFQYYEKEERGRGNFPDRFSARQFPNYSSELNVNALLLGDSALYLCASSWDRPGETQYFGPGTRLLVL.

The rearrangement uses TRBV6-1 and TRBJ1-4; D is perhaps TRBD1 (5 bases). The V gene's germline CDR1 is MNHNS and CDR2 SASEGT. The CDR3 runs 14 residues. With 2 bases removed from V and 14 bases from J, the gap between germline ends came to 18 bases. The CDR3 region has the DNA TGTGCCAGCAGTGAAATTTTCCGATCCCGGGGGCTGTTTTTT. Its protein is CASSEIFRSRGLFF.

CDR3 protein: CASSRRVQGFYNSPLHF. The DNA for the CDR3 is TGTGCCAGCAGCCGACGTGTCCAGGGCTTCTATAATTCACCCCTCCACTTT. This sequence joins TRBV3-1 (or the pseudogene TRBV3-2) and TRBJ1-6; possibly TRBD1 for D (5 bases). CDR3 length: 17 amino acids. The V and J ends lost 4 bases and 3 bases respectively, with 16 bases between them. Germline V gives CDR1 LGHDT, CDR2 YNNKEL (reference sequence).

This clone was detected only a few times. The J gene is TRBJ2-7, the V gene TRBV5-1; 7 bases are a match to TRBD2. Germline CDR1 and CDR2: SGHRS and YFSETQ. V lost 0 bases, J lost 8 bases, and 14 bases stayed unmatched. The CDR3 totals 16 residues. CDR3 in amino acids: CASSLGSTGLGEQQYF. CDR3 coding DNA: TGCGCCAGCAGCTTGGGATCAACCGGACTAGGGGAGCAGCAGTACTTC.